This entry is about one T cell receptor beta chain. Using a J-beta primer mix together with a sample-barcoded 5' primer, a second PCR was run for roughly 6 to 12 cycles. Using its own MiXCR run on the 5' RACE reads, TCRdb lists one record per CDR3 protein. The sample yields nearly 1 million distinct CDR3 sequences, roughly 51% seen once. CDR3 length equals 14 residues. V dropped 6 bases and J dropped 7 bases, with 16 bases sitting between them. Per germline, CDR1 MNHEY and CDR2 SMNVEV (reference sequence). The sample originates from a study of blood T cells in healthy people across ages. This receptor was identified in a woman in her sixties or seventies in good health. The chain couples TRBV27 to TRBJ1-5; D ambiguous. Sequenced input: blood. The chain's CDR3 is CASRTTGLGQPQHF. CDR3 nucleotides: TGTGCCAGCAGAACGACGGGGTTAGGACAGCCCCAGCATTTT.